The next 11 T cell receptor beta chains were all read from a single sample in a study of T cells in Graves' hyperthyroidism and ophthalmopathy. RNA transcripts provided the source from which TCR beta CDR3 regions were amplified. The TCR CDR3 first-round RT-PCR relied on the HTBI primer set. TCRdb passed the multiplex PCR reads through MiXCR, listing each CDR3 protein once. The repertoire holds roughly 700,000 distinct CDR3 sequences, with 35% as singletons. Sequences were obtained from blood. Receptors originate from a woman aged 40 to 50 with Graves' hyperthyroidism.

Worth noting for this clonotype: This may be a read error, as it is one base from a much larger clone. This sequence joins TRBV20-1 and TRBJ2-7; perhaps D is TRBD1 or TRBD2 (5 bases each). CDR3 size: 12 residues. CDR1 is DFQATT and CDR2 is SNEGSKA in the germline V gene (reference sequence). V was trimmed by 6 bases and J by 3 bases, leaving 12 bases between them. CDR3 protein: CSAGAGIYEQYF. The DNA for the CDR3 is TGCAGTGCCGGGGCAGGGATCTACGAGCAGTACTTC.

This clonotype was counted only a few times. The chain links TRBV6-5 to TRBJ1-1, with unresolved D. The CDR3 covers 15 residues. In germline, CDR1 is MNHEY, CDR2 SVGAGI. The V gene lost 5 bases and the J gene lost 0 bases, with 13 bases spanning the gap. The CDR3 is CASSRSRTVNTEAFF. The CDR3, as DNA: TGTGCCAGCAGTAGAAGTCGTACAGTGAACACTGAAGCTTTCTTT.

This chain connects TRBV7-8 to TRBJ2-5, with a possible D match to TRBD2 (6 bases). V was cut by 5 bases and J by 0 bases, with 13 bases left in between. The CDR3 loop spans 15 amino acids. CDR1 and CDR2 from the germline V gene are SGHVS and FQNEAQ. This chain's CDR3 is CASSVGGAHQETQYF. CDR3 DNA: TGTGCCAGCAGCGTAGGAGGGGCGCACCAAGAGACCCAGTACTTC. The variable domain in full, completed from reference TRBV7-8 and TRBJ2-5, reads GAGVSQSPRYKVAKRGQDVALRCDPISGHVSLFWYQQALGQGPEFLTYFQNEAQLDKSGLPSDRFFAERPEGSVSTLKIQRTQQEDSAVYLCASSVGGAHQETQYFGPGTRLLVL.

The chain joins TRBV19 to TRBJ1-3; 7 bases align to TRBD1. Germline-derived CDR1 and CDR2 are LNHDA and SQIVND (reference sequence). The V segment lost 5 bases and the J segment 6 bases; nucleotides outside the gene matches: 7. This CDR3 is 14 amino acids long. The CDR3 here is CASSQRQGENTIYF. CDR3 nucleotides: TGTGCCAGTAGTCAACGACAGGGAGAAAACACCATATATTTT. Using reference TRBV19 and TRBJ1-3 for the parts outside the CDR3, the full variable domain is DGGITQSPKYLFRKEGQNVTLSCEQNLNHDAMYWYRQDPGQGLRLIYYSQIVNDFQKGDIAEGYSVSREKKESFPLTVTSAQKNPTAFYLCASSQRQGENTIYFGEGSWLTVV.

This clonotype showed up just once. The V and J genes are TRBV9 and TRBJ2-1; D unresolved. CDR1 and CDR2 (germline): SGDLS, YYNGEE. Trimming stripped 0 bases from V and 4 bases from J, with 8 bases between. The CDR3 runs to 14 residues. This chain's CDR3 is CASSVDTVYNEQFF. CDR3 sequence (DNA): TGTGCCAGCAGCGTAGACACGGTTTACAATGAGCAGTTCTTC.

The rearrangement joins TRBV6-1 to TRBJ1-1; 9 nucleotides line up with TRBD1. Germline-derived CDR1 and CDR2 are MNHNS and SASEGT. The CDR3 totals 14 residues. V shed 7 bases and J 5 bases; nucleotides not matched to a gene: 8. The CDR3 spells CASNPRQGGTEAFF. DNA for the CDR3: TGTGCCAGCAATCCAAGACAGGGGGGGACTGAAGCTTTCTTT.

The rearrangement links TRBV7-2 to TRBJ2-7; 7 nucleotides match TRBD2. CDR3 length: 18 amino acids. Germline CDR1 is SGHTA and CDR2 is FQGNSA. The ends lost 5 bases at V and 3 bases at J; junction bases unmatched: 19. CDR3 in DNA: TGTGCCAGCAGCGGTAGCGGGTCTAGCTTGAAGGGGCTCTACGAGCAGTACTTC. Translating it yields CASSGSGSSLKGLYEQYF.

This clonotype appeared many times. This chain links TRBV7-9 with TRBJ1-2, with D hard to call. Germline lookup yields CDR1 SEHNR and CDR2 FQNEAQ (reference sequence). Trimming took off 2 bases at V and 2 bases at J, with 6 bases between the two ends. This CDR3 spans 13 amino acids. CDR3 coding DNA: TGTGCCAGCAGCTTAATTTCCAACTATGGCTACACCTTC. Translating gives CASSLISNYGYTF.

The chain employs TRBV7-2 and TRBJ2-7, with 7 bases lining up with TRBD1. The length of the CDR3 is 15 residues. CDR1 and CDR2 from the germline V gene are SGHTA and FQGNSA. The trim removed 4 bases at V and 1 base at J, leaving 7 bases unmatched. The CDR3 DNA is TGTGCCAGCAGCTCAAGGGGACAGCAGTCCTACGAGCAGTACTTC. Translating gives CASSSRGQQSYEQYF.

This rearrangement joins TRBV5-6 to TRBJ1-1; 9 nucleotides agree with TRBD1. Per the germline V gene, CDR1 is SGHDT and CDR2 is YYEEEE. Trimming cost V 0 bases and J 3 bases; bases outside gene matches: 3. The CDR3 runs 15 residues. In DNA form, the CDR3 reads TGTGCCAGCAGCTTGGTAGACAGGGGGGACACTGAAGCTTTCTTT. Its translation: CASSLVDRGDTEAFF. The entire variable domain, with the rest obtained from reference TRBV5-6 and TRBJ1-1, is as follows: DAGVTQSPTHLIKTRGQQVTLRCSPKSGHDTVSWYQQALGQGPQFIFQYYEEEERQRGNFPDRFSGHQFPNYSSELNVNALLLGDSALYLCASSLVDRGDTEAFFGQGTRLTVV.

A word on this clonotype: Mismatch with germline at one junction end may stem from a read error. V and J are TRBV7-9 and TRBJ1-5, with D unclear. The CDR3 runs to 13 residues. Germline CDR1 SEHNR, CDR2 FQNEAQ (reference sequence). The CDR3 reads CANSLVGNQPQHF. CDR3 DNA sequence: TGTGCCAACAGCTTAGTTGGAAATCAGCCCCAGCATTTT.